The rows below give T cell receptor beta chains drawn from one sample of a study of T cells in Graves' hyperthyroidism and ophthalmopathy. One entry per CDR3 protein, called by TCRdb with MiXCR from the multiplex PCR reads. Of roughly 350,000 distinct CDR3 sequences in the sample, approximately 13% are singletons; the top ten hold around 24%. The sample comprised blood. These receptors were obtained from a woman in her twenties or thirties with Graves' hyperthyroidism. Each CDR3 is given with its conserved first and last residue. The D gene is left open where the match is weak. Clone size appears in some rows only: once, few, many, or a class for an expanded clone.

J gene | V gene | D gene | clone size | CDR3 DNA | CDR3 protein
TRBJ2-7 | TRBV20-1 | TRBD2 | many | TGCAGTGCTAGAATCGGCGGGAGGGCCTCCTACGAGCAGTACTTC | CSARIGGRASYEQYF
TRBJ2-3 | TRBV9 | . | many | TGTGCCAGCAGCGTAGAAGGGAGCACAGATACGCAGTATTTT | CASSVEGSTDTQYF
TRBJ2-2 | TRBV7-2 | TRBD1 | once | TGTGCCAGCAGCTTTTCCCGGGACAGATCCACCGGGGAGCTGTTTTTT | CASSFSRDRSTGELFF
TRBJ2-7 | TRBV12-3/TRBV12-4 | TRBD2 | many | TGTGCCAGCAGTTTACAGTTAGAGACTAGCGGGAGCCCCCGCGAGCAGTACTTC | CASSLQLETSGSPREQYF
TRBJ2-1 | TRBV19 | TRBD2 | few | TGTGCCAGTAGTCTATCTAGCGGGAGCCTTAATGAGCAGTTCTTC | CASSLSSGSLNEQFF
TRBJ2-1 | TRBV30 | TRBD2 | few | TGTGCCTGGGGACTAGCGGGAGGCGCTGGTATCTACAATGAGCAGTTCTTC | CAWGLAGGAGIYNEQFF
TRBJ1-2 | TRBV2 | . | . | TGTGCCGGGGGCCACACCTTTAACTATGGCTACACCTTC | CAGGHTFNYGYTF
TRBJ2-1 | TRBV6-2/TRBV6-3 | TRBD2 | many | TGTGCCAGCAGTTACTGGGGACTAGCGGGAGAAACCTACAATGAGCAGTTCTTC | CASSYWGLAGETYNEQFF
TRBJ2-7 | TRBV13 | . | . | TGTGCCAGCTGCAGTCGGGGCAGACAATACTACGAGCAGTACTTC | CASCSRGRQYYEQYF
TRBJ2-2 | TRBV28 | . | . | TGTGCCAGCGATTTTCACCGGGCGGGGAACACCGGGGAGCTGTTTTTT | CASDFHRAGNTGELFF
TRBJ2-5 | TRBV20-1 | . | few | TGCAGTGCTGCCAGGGGAACATCTCAAGAGACCCAGTACTTC | CSAARGTSQETQYF
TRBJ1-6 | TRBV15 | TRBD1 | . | TGTGCCACCAGCCGACAGGGCCAGAGCAATTCACCCCTCCACTTT | CATSRQGQSNSPLHF
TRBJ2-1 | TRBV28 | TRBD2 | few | TGTGCCAGCGCAAAAATCCGACCCAGCGGGAGAGCGGATGAGCAGTTCTTC | CASAKIRPSGRADEQFF
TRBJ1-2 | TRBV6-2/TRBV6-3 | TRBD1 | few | TGTGCCAGCGGACAGGGGGACGCTGGCTACACCTTC | CASGQGDAGYTF
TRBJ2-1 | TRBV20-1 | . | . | TGCAGTGCTAGAGTATTAGCGAGAGGGCTCCGTGCGTTCTTC | CSARVLARGLRAFF
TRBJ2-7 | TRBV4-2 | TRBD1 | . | TGTGCCAGCAGCCAAGAAGAGGGACAGGGGGGCCAGGGGCAGTACTTC | CASSQEEGQGGQGQYF
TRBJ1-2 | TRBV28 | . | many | TGTGCCAGCAGTCCGAACCCTAACTATGGCTACACCTTC | CASSPNPNYGYTF
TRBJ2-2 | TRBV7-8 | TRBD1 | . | TGTGCCAGCAGCTTAGTCCCGGGACAGATCACCGGGGAGCTGTTTTTT | CASSLVPGQITGELFF
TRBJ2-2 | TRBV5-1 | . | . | TGCGCCAGCAGCTTGGACCCCACCGGGGATCTGTTTTTT | CASSLDPTGDLFF
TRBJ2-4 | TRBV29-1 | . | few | TGCAGCGTTGGTCTTCAGGGAGGAAACATTCAGTACTTC | CSVGLQGGNIQYF
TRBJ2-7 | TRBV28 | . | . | TGTGCCAGCAGGTCATCGGGGCCGATCTCCTACGAGCAGTACTTC | CASRSSGPISYEQYF
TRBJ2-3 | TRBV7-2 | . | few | TGTGCCAGCAGCTTAGAGGGCCCTCTCGGGTGGGGTCGCACAGATACGCAGTATTTT | CASSLEGPLGWGRTDTQYF
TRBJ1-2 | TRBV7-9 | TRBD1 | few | TGTGCCAGCAGCCCAGGGGGAACTAACTATGGCTACACCTTC | CASSPGGTNYGYTF
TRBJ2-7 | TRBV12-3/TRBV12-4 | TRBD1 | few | TGTGCCAGCAGCCAAGATTCCGACAGGGGGGATTACGGGCAGTACTTC | CASSQDSDRGDYGQYF
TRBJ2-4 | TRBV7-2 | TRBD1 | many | TGTGCCAGCAGCGAGGACAGGTTTGGGACCAAAAACATTCAGTACTTC | CASSEDRFGTKNIQYF
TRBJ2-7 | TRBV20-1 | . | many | TGCAGTGCTAGAGGGCTGGCGGGCTCTACCTACGAGCAGTACTTC | CSARGLAGSTYEQYF
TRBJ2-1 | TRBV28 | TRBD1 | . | TGTGCCAGCAGGGACCAGGGGGCTGACCGGAACAATGAGCGGTTCTTC | CASRDQGADRNNERFF
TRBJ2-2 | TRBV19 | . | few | TGTGCCAGTAGTATAGACCATGGAGGTTTCGAGGGGGAGCTGTTTTTT | CASSIDHGGFEGELFF
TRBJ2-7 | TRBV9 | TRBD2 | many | TGTGCCAGCAGCGCATCCGGGACTAGCTGGTACGAGCAGTACTTC | CASSASGTSWYEQYF
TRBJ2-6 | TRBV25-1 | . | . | TGTGCCAGCAGTGAACAGCCGGACAAGGGCCTAACCTTC | CASSEQPDKGLTF
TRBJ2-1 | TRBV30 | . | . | TGTGCCTGGACCCGAGGGCAAGGTTCCTCGAATGAGCAGTTCTTC | CAWTRGQGSSNEQFF
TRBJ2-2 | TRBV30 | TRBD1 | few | TGTGCCTCCGACAGGGGAAGGGACACCGGGGAGCTGTTTTTT | CASDRGRDTGELFF